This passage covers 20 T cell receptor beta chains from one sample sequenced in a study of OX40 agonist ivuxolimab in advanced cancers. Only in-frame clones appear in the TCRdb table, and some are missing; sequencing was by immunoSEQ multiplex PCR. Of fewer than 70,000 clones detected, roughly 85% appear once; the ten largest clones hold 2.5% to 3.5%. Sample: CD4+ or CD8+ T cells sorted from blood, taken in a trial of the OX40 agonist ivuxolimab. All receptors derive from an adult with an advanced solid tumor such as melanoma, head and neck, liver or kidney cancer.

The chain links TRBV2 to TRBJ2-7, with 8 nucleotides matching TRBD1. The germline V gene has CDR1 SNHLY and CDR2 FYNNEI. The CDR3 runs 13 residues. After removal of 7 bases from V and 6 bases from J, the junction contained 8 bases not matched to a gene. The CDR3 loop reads CASTAGTGSEQYF. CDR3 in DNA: TGTGCCAGCACTGCGGGGACAGGAAGCGAGCAGTACTTC.

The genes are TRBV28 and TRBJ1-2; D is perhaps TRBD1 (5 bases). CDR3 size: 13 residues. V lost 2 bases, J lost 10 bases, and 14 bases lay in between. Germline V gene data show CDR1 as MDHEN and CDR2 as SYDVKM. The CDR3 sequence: CASSLINQGDYTF. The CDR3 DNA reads TGTGCCAGCAGTTTAATAAATCAGGGCGACTACACCTTC.

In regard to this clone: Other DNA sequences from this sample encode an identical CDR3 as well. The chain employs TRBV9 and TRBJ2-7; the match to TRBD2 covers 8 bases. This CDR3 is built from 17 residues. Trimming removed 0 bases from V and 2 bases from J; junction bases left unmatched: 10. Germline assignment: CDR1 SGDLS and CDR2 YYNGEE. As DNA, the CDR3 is TGTGCCAGCAGCGTAGAAGGGCGGGGGGCGGGGACCTACGAGCAGTACTTC. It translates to CASSVEGRGAGTYEQYF.

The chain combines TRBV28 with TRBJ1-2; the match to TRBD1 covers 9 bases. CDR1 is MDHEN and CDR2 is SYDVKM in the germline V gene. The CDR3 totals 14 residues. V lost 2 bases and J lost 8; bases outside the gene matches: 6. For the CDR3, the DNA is TGTGCCAGCAGTTTAGGGGGACAGGGTGGCGGCTACACCTTC. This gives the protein CASSLGGQGGGYTF.

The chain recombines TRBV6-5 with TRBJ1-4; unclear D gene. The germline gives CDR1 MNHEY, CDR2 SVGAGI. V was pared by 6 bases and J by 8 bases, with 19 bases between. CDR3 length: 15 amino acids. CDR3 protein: CASRPQGGLREKLFF. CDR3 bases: TGTGCCAGCAGGCCCCAAGGAGGGTTGCGGGAAAAACTGTTTTTT.

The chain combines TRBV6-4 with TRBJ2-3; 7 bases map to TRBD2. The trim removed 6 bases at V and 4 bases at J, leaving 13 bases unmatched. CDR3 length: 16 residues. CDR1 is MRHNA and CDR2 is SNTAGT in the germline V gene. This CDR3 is CASSGPGGSPADTQYF. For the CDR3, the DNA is TGTGCCAGCAGCGGACCGGGGGGTTCTCCGGCAGATACGCAGTATTTT.

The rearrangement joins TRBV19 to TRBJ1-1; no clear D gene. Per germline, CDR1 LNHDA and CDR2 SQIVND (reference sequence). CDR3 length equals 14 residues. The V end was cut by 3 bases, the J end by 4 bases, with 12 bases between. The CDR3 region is CASSIERRTTEAFF. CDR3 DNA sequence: TGTGCCAGTAGTATTGAAAGGCGGACCACTGAAGCTTTCTTT. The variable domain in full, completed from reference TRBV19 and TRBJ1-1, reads DGGITQSPKYLFRKEGQNVTLSCEQNLNHDAMYWYRQDPGQGLRLIYYSQIVNDFQKGDIAEGYSVSREKKESFPLTVTSAQKNPTAFYLCASSIERRTTEAFFGQGTRLTVV.

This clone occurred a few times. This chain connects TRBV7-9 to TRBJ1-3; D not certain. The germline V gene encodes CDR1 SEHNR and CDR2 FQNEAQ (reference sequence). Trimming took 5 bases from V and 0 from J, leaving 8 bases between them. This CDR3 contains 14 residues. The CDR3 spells CASSRTSSGNTIYF. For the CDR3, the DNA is TGTGCCAGCAGCCGGACCAGCTCTGGAAACACCATATATTTT. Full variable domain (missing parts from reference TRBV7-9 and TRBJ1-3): DTGVSQNPRHKITKRGQNVTFRCDPISEHNRLYWYRQTLGQGPEFLTYFQNEAQLEKSRLLSDRFSAERPKGSFSTLEIQRTEQGDSAMYLCASSRTSSGNTIYFGEGSWLTVV.

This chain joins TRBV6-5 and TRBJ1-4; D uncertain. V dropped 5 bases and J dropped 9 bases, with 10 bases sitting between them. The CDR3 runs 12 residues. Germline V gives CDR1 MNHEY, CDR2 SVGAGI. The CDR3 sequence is CASSENWQKLFF. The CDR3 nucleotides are TGTGCCAGCAGTGAAAACTGGCAAAAACTGTTTTTT.

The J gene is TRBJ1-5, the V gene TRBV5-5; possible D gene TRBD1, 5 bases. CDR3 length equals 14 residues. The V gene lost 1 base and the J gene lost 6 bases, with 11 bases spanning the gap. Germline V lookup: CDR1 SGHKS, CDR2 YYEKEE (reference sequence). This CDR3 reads CASSLRVGRQPQHF. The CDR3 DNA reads TGTGCCAGCAGCTTGAGGGTGGGACGTCAGCCCCAGCATTTT.

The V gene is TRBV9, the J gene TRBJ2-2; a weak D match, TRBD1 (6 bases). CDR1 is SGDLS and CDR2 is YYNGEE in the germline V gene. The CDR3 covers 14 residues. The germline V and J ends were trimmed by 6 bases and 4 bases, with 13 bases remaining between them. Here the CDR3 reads CASKLGASTGELFF. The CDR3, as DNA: TGTGCCAGCAAGTTGGGGGCGAGCACCGGGGAGCTGTTTTTT.

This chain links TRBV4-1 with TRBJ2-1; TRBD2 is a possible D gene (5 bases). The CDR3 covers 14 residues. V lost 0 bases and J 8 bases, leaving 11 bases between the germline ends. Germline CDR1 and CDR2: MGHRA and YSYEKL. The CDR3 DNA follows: TGCGCCAGCAGCCAAGAGAGTCGGGGAGATGAGCAGTTCTTC. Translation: CASSQESRGDEQFF.

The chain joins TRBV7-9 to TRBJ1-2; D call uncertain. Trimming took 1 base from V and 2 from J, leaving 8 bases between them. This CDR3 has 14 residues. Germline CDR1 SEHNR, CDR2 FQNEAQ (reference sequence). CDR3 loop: CASSLGARNYGYTF. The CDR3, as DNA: TGTGCCAGCAGCTTAGGGGCAAGAAACTATGGCTACACCTTC.

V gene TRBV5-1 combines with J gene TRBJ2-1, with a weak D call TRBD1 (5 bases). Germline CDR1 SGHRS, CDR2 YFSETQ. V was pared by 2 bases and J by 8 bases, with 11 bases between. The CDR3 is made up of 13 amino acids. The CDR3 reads CASSFQGTDEQFF. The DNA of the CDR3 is TGCGCCAGCAGCTTCCAGGGAACCGATGAGCAGTTCTTC. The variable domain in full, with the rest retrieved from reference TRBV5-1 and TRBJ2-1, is KAGVTQTPRYLIKTRGQQVTLSCSPISGHRSVSWYQQTPGQGLQFLFEYFSETQRNKGNFPGRFSGRQFSNSRSEMNVSTLELGDSALYLCASSFQGTDEQFFGPGTRLTVL.

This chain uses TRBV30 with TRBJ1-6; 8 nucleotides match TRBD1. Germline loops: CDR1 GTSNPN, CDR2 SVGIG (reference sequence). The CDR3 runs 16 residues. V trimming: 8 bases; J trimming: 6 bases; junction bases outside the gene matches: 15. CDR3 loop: CAGTGPLQGGNSPLHF. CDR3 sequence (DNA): TGTGCCGGGACAGGCCCGCTCCAGGGGGGTAATTCACCCCTCCACTTT.

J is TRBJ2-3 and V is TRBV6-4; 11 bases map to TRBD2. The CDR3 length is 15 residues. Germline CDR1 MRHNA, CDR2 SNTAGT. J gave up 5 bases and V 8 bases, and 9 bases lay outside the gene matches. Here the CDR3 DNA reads TGTGCCAGCGGAGAGACTAGCGGGGCGGGAGATACGCAGTATTTT. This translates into CASGETSGAGDTQYF.

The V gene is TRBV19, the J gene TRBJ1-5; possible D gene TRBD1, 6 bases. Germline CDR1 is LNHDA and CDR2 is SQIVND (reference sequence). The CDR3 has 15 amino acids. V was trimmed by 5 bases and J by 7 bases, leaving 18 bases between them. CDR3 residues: CASSFSGGGRQPQHF. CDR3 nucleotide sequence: TGTGCCAGTAGTTTCTCCGGGGGCGGTAGACAGCCCCAGCATTTT.

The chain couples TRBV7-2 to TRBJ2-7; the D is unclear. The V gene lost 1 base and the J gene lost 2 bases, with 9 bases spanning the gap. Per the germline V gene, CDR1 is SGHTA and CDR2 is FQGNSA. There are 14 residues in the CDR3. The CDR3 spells CASSLDPGPYEQYF. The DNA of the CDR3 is TGTGCCAGCAGCTTAGATCCGGGCCCCTACGAGCAGTACTTC.

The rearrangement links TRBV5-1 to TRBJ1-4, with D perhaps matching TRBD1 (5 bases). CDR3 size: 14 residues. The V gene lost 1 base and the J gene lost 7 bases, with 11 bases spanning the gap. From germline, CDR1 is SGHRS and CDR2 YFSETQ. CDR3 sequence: CASSLQGEGEKLFF. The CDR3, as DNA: TGCGCCAGCAGCTTGCAAGGGGAGGGTGAAAAACTGTTTTTT.

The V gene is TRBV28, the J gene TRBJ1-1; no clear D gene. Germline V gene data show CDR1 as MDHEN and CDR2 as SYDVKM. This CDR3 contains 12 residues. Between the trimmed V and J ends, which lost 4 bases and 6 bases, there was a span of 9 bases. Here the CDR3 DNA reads TGTGCCAGCAGTTCCTCGAATTCTGAAGCTTTCTTT. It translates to CASSSSNSEAFF.